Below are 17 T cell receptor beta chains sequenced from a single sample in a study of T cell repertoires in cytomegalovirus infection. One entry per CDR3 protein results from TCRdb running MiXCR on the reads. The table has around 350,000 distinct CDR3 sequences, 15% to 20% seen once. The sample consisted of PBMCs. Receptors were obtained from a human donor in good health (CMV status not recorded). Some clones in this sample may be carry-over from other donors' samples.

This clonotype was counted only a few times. CDR3 in DNA: TGCAGTGCTGCCGTAGGGGGCCACAATGAGCAGTTCTTC. This encodes CSAAVGGHNEQFF. This chain uses TRBV20-1 with TRBJ2-1; 7 bases line up with TRBD1. Germline V gene data show CDR1 as DFQATT and CDR2 as SNEGSKA (reference sequence). This CDR3 comprises 13 residues. Trimming cost V 5 bases and J 5 bases; bases outside gene matches: 6.

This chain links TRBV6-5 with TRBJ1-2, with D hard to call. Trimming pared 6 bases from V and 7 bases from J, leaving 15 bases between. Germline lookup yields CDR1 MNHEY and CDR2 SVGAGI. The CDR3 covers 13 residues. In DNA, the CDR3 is TGTGCCAGCAGGAAATATTACGCTACTGGCTACACCTTC. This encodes CASRKYYATGYTF.

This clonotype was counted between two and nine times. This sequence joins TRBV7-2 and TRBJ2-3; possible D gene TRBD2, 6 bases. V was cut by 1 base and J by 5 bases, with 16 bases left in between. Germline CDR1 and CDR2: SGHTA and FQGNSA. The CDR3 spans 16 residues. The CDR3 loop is CASSLGPGVHGDTQYF. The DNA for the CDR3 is TGTGCCAGCAGCTTAGGCCCGGGAGTTCATGGAGATACGCAGTATTTT.

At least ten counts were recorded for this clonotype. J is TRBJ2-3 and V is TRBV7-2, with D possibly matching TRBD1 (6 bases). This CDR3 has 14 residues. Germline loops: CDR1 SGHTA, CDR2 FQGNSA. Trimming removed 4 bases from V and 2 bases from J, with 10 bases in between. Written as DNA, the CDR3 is TGTGCCAGCAGCTACTGGGGGCCCACAGATACGCAGTATTTT. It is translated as CASSYWGPTDTQYF.

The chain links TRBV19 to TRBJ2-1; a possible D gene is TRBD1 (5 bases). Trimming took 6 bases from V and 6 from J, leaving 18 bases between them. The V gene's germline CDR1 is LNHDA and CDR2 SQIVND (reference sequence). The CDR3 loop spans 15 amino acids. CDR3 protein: CASSEDTSGGNEQFF. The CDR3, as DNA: TGTGCCAGTAGCGAGGACACCTCCGGCGGCAATGAGCAGTTCTTC.

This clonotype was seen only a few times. CDR3 amino acids: CASSPAGGTNEQFF. CDR3 DNA sequence: TGTGCCAGCAGCCCAGCGGGGGGGACCAATGAGCAGTTCTTC. The chain couples TRBV7-9 to TRBJ2-1; 10 bases are shared with TRBD2. Trimming took 5 bases from V and 6 from J; bases not matched to a gene: 4. The germline CDR1 and CDR2 sequences are SEHNR and FQNEAQ (reference sequence). The length of the CDR3 is 14 residues.

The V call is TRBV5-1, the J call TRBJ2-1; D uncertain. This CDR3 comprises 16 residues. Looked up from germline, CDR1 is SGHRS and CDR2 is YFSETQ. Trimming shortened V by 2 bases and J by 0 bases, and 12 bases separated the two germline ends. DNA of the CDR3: TGCGCCAGCAGCTTTTTACCAGCCAACTCCTACAATGAGCAGTTCTTC. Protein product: CASSFLPANSYNEQFF.

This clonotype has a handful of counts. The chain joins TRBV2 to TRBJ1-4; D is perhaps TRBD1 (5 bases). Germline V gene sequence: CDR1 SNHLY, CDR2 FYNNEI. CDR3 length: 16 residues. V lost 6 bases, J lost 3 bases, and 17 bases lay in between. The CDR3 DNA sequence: TGTGCCAGCAGGACCGGGACGCAGGCCTCTAATGAAAAACTGTTTTTT. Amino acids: CASRTGTQASNEKLFF. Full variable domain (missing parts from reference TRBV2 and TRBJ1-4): EPEVTQTPSHQVTQMGQEVILRCVPISNHLYFYWYRQILGQKVEFLVSFYNNEISEKSEIFDDQFSVERPDGSNFTLKIRSTKLEDSAMYFCASRTGTQASNEKLFFGSGTQLSVL.

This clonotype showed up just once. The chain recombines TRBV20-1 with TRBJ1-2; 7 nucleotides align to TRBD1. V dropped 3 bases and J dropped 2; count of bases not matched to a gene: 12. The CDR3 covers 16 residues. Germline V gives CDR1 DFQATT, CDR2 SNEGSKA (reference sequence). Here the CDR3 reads CSASRGRGTENYGYTF. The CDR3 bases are TGCAGTGCTAGTCGGGGTCGCGGGACAGAAAACTATGGCTACACCTTC.

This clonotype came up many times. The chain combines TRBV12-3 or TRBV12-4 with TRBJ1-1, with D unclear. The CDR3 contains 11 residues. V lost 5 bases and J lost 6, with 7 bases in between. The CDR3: CASSRSPEAFF. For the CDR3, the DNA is TGTGCCAGCAGTAGAAGTCCTGAAGCTTTCTTT.

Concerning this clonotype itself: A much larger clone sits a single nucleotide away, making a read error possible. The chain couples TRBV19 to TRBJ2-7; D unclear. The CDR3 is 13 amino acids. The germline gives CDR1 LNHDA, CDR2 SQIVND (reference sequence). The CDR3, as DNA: TGTGCCAGTAGTAGAGAGTTGGGCGACGAGCAGCACTTC. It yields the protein CASSRELGDEQHF.

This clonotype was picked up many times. CDR3 DNA sequence: TGTGCCAGCAGCTACGCTAGGGTTGGGAACACTGAAGCTTTCTTT. Protein sequence: CASSYARVGNTEAFF. The chain employs TRBV7-8 and TRBJ1-1; D not resolved. Germline V gives CDR1 SGHVS, CDR2 FQNEAQ. V was clipped by 4 bases and J by 1 base, with 13 bases between them. The CDR3 has 15 residues.

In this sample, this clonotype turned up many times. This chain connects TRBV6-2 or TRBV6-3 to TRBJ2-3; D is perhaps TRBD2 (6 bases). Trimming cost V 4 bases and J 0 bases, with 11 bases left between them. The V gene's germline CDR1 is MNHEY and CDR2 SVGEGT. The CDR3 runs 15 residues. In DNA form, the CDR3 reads TGTGCCAGCAGTTCCGGGGGATCTAGCACAGATACGCAGTATTTT. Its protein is CASSSGGSSTDTQYF.

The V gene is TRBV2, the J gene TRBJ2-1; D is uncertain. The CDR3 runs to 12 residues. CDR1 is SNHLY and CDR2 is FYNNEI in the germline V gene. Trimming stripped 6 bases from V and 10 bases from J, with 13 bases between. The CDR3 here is CASRASPNEQFF. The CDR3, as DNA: TGTGCCAGCAGAGCATCGCCGAACGAGCAGTTCTTC. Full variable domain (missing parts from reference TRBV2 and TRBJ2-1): EPEVTQTPSHQVTQMGQEVILRCVPISNHLYFYWYRQILGQKVEFLVSFYNNEISEKSEIFDDQFSVERPDGSNFTLKIRSTKLEDSAMYFCASRASPNEQFFGPGTRLTVL.

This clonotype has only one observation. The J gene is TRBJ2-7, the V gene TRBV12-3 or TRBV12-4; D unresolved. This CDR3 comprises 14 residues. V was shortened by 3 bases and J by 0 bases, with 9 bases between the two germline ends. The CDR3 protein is CASSLKESSYEQYF. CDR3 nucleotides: TGTGCCAGCAGTTTGAAGGAGAGCTCCTACGAGCAGTACTTC.

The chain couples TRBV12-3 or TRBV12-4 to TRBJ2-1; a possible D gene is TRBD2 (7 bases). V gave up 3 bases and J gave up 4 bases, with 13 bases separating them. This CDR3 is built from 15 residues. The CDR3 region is CASSFRGGVYNEQFF. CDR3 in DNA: TGTGCCAGCAGTTTTAGGGGGGGGGTATACAATGAGCAGTTCTTC.

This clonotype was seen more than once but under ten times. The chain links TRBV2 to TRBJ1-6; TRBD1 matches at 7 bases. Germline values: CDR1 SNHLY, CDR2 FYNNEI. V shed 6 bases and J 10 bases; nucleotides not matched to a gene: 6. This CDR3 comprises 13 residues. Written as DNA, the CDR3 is TGTGCCAGCAGCAGACAGGGCCAGTCACCCCTCCACTTT. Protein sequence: CASSRQGQSPLHF. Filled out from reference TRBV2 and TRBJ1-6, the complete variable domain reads EPEVTQTPSHQVTQMGQEVILRCVPISNHLYFYWYRQILGQKVEFLVSFYNNEISEKSEIFDDQFSVERPDGSNFTLKIRSTKLEDSAMYFCASSRQGQSPLHFGNGTRLTVT.